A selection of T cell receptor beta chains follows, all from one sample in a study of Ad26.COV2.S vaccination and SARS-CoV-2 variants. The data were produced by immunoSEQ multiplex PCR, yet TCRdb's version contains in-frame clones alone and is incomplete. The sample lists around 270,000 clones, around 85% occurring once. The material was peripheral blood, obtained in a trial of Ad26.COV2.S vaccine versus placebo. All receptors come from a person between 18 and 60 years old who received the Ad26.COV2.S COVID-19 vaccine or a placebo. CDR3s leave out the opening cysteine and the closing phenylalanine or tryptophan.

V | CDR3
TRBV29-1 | SVGVAGVNTEAF
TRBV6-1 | ASSEAGGDGYT
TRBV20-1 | SASSPNQPQH
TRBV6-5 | ASSYYRDVPGGYT
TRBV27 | ASSFGVSSYNEQF
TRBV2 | ASSLPAFDQPQH
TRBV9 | ASSSTGSANTQY
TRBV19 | ASTNWGGGTDEQF
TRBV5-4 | ASSLPGERNTEAF
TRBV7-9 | ASSLGGQGAAEAF
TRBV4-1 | ASSHASRVLEQF
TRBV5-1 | ASSPGSADDEQF
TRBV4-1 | ASSQHRGYEQY
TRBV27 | ASSFLGDTQY
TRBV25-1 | ASTTRKTGGTDTQY
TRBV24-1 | ATSGRRSGGHTDTQY
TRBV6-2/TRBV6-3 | ASSSGGGAAF
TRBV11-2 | ASSHRGQTNPYEQY
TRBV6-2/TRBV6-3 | ASSYSTGTEAF
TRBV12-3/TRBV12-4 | ASSFAGVTEAF
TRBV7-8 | ASSLDRSSYEQY
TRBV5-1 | ASSSGMQETQY
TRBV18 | ASSPLTGLQPQH
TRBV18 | ASSLTGTEKLF
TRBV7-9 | ASSPGPQPQH
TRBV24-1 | ATSDFRDYQF
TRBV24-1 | ATSVRSWDGYT
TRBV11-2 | ASSSTGPDQPQH
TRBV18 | ASSRTGSNEQF
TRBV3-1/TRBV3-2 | ASSQEAGNSYEQY
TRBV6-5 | ASRISGSSYEQY
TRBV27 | ASSLGVVGNQPQH
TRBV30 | AWKKTLQGESGYT
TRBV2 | ASSADPGNTIY
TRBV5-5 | ASSLRAGGGLGSPLH